This T cell receptor (beta chain) was profiled in a study of spatial heterogeneity in lung cancer. Study information: Sequence detection consistently recorded a greater number of beta-chain than alpha-chain sequences. The mean occurrence of each unique TCR and UMI combination in raw reads exceeded 8.5.

This clonotype is medium-sized within its sample. Because the library targeted alpha chains, this beta chain is an off-target read whose size means little. The time point here: sample taken at primary tumor resection. Tumor, nontumor lung or frozen PBMC supplied whole RNA, sequenced without sorting. The cohort: some 73 early-stage, untreated non-small cell lung cancer patients. Germline V lookup: CDR1 SNHLY, CDR2 FYNNEI. Trimming took 4 bases from V and 4 from J; bases not matched to a gene: 8. CDR3 length equals 15 residues. Each TCR cDNA molecule carried a unique molecular identifier. TCRdb called the 5' RACE reads again in MiXCR, with one record for every CDR3 protein. The sample records 4,000 or so distinct CDR3 sequences, about a fifth being singletons.

Here the sequenced sample was normal lung tissue next to the tumor, taken at surgery. The J gene is TRBJ2-5, the V gene TRBV2; 8 nucleotides line up with TRBD1. The source of this sequence is a female donor with early-stage non-small cell lung cancer. The CDR3 reads CASSGGQGARETQYF. In DNA, the CDR3 is TGTGCCAGCAGTGGTGGGCAGGGGGCTCGAGAGACCCAGTACTTC.